These T cell receptor beta chains were read from a single sample in a study of identical twins. Each CDR3 protein gets one entry after TCRdb re-called the 5' RACE reads with MiXCR. This table has about 570,000 distinct CDR3 sequences, roughly 9.5% appearing once. The same data also contributed to another study, on yellow fever vaccine responses in identical twins.

The sequenced material came from PBMCs. The receptors were gathered from a woman under 30 in good health. Each CDR3 is given with its conserved first and last residue. D genes are given only for firm matches. Clone size appears in some rows only: once, few, many, or a class for an expanded clone.

size	D	V	J	CDR3	DNA
few	-	TRBV28	TRBJ2-7	CASSVTREQYF	TGTGCCAGCAGTGTGACGCGAGAGCAGTACTTC
-	-	TRBV3-1	TRBJ1-2	CASSQNDARYTF	TGTGCCAGCAGCCAAAACGACGCTCGCTACACCTTC
few	TRBD1	TRBV7-2	TRBJ1-1	CASSLVTGGHTEAFF	TGTGCCAGCAGCTTAGTGACAGGGGGGCACACTGAAGCTTTCTTT
few	-	TRBV3-1	TRBJ2-7	CASSQGASPYEQYF	TGTGCCAGCAGCCAAGGTGCCAGTCCCTACGAGCAGTACTTC
many	-	TRBV3-1	TRBJ2-4	CASSQDQQNIQYF	TGTGCCAGCAGCCAAGATCAGCAAAACATTCAGTACTTC
many	-	TRBV6-4	TRBJ2-2	CASSGSFTGELFF	TGTGCCAGCAGTGGGTCGTTCACCGGGGAGCTGTTTTTT
-	TRBD2	TRBV20-1	TRBJ2-3	CSARDIRASGGAEADTQYF	TGCAGTGCTAGAGATATTCGGGCTAGCGGGGGGGCCGAGGCAGATACGCAGTATTTT
many	-	TRBV4-3	TRBJ2-1	CASSQEAERNLNEQFF	TGCGCCAGCAGCCAAGAAGCGGAGCGGAACCTCAATGAGCAGTTCTTC
many	-	TRBV10-3	TRBJ1-4	CAISESDEKLFF	TGTGCCATCAGTGAGTCGGATGAAAAACTGTTTTTT
-	TRBD2	TRBV29-1	TRBJ2-1	CSWVAAGEGNEQFF	TGCAGCTGGGTGGCGGCGGGAGAAGGCAATGAGCAGTTCTTC
many	TRBD2	TRBV7-3	TRBJ2-1	CASSSILGLAAEQFF	TGTGCCAGCAGCTCGATATTGGGACTAGCCGCCGAGCAGTTCTTC
many	TRBD2	TRBV4-2	TRBJ2-5	CASSQEVAGGTRQETQYF	TGTGCCAGCAGCCAAGAGGTAGCGGGGGGAACCCGCCAGGAGACCCAGTACTTC
-	TRBD1	TRBV5-6	TRBJ2-2	CASSSLGQGARTGELFF	TGTGCCAGCAGCTCATTGGGACAGGGGGCGCGGACCGGGGAGCTGTTTTTT